Sequencing of this T cell receptor beta chain was carried out in a study of control samples from healthy donors and cancer patients. CDR1 LNHDA and CDR2 SQIVND come from the germline V gene (reference sequence). CDR3 length: 14 residues. Trimming cost V 3 bases and J 2 bases, with 7 bases left between them. Clones were read by immunoSEQ multiplex PCR, and TCRdb kept only the in-frame ones, dropping some. This sample yields roughly 190,000 clones, of which 91% are seen a single time; approximately 1.6% belongs to the top ten. With regard to this clone: Other DNA sequences in this specimen translate into the identical CDR3.

Material for sequencing was blood. This receptor was obtained from a woman aged 30 to 39 in good health. This chain links TRBV19 with TRBJ2-2, with D possibly called TRBD1 or TRBD2 (5 bases each). The CDR3 DNA reads as TGTGCCAGTAGTATCGGGGCCAACACCGGGGAGCTGTTTTTT. Amino acids: CASSIGANTGELFF.